The 21 T cell receptor beta chains in this list originate from one sample, sequenced in a study of blood T cell repertoires in COVID-19. Assay used: immunoSEQ multiplex PCR; TCRdb lists only in-frame clones, some missing. The sample has some 40,000 clones; more than 80% are singletons. Sequenced input: peripheral blood. The source of these receptors is a man aged 45 to 65 with active or convalescent COVID-19.

The chain links TRBV9 to TRBJ2-5; 7 nucleotides line up with TRBD2. The ends lost 0 bases at V and 1 base at J; junction bases unmatched: 6. Germline CDR1 and CDR2: SGDLS and YYNGEE. The CDR3 is 16 amino acids. CDR3: CASSVAIGEGQETQYF. In DNA form, the CDR3 reads TGTGCCAGCAGCGTAGCTATAGGGGAGGGCCAAGAGACCCAGTACTTC. The whole variable domain, remainder taken from reference TRBV9 and TRBJ2-5, is DSGVTQTPKHLITATGQRVTLRCSPRSGDLSVYWYQQSLDQGLQFLIQYYNGEERAKGNILERFSAQQFPDLHSELNLSSLELGDSALYFCASSVAIGEGQETQYFGPGTRLLVL.

The chain is built from TRBV3-1 (or the pseudogene TRBV3-2) and TRBJ2-7; 8 bases fit TRBD1. The germline V gene encodes CDR1 LGHDT and CDR2 YNNKEL (reference sequence). J lost 5 bases, V lost 0 bases, and 6 bases had no gene match. This CDR3 contains 15 residues. CDR3 sequence: CASSQDLRGHNEQYF. CDR3 in DNA: TGTGCCAGCAGCCAAGACCTCAGGGGGCACAACGAGCAGTACTTC.

The rearrangement links TRBV5-1 to TRBJ2-2, with 9 bases lining up with TRBD1. This CDR3 has 15 amino acids. V shed 2 bases and J 3 bases; nucleotides not matched to a gene: 2. Germline lookup yields CDR1 SGHRS and CDR2 YFSETQ. DNA of the CDR3: TGCGCCAGCAGCTTTAGGACAGGGGACACCGGGGAGCTGTTTTTT. Translation gives CASSFRTGDTGELFF.

CDR3: CASTNGGRQETQYF. In nucleotides, the CDR3 is TGTGCCAGCACAAACGGGGGGCGCCAAGAGACCCAGTACTTC. The chain recombines TRBV6-6 with TRBJ2-5; D is perhaps TRBD2 (7 bases). This CDR3 has 14 amino acids. Trimming left V 7 bases short and J 1 base short, with 13 bases between. From germline, CDR1 is MNHNY and CDR2 SVGAGI (reference sequence).

This chain links TRBV5-4 with TRBJ2-5; 9 bases align to TRBD2. Germline assignment: CDR1 SGHNT and CDR2 YYREEE (reference sequence). V was pared by 2 bases and J by 5 bases, with 4 bases of the junction left unmatched. The CDR3 sequence is 14 residues long. The CDR3 reads CASSLKAGGETQYF. The CDR3 coding sequence is TGTGCCAGCAGCTTAAAGGCGGGGGGGGAGACCCAGTACTTC.

This chain connects TRBV3-1 (or the pseudogene TRBV3-2) to TRBJ2-3; possibly TRBD1 for D (5 bases). This CDR3 is 15 amino acids long. Per the germline V gene, CDR1 is LGHDT and CDR2 is YNNKEL (reference sequence). V lost 0 bases and J lost 4, with 11 bases in between. CDR3 DNA: TGTGCCAGCAGCCAAGATAGGGGAAGCGCAGATACGCAGTATTTT. It yields the protein CASSQDRGSADTQYF.

In DNA form, the CDR3 reads TGCGCCAGCAGCTTGAGCGCAGGTATTTCGCGGGACACTGAAGCTTTCTTT. Translated, it gives CASSLSAGISRDTEAFF. This rearrangement joins TRBV5-1 to TRBJ1-1; unclear D gene. The germline CDR1 and CDR2 sequences are SGHRS and YFSETQ. The ends were cut back, 1 base at V and 3 bases at J, with 19 bases in the middle. The length of the CDR3 is 17 residues.

The J gene is TRBJ1-2, the V gene TRBV6-5, with 10 bases matching TRBD1. Losses at the gene ends were 6 bases for V and 5 bases for J; bases not matched to a gene: 9. The CDR3 has 15 amino acids. CDR1 is MNHEY and CDR2 is SVGAGI in the germline V gene. The CDR3 nucleotides are TGTGCCAGCAGAGATCCCGGGACAGGGGTTTATGGCTACACCTTC. It codes for CASRDPGTGVYGYTF.

J is TRBJ2-7 and V is TRBV6-5, with TRBD2 matching over 7 bases. The CDR3 is 14 amino acids. After removal of 6 bases from V and 5 bases from J, the junction contained 10 bases not matched to a gene. Germline loops: CDR1 MNHEY, CDR2 SVGAGI. The CDR3 spells CASRSGVSAHEQYF. The CDR3 nucleotides are TGTGCCAGCAGGAGCGGGGTCTCGGCCCACGAGCAGTACTTC.

The chain has TRBV15 and TRBJ2-5; 8 nucleotides match TRBD2. Germline V gene lookup returns CDR1 LNHNV and CDR2 YYDKDF (reference sequence). CDR3 length: 14 amino acids. V lost 3 bases and J lost 7; bases outside the gene matches: 7. CDR3 in amino acids: CATSRSGGLGTQYF. CDR3 bases: TGTGCCACCAGCAGGTCGGGGGGACTAGGGACCCAGTACTTC.

The chain has TRBV12-3 or TRBV12-4 and TRBJ2-5; maybe TRBD1 (5 bases). The V end was cut by 3 bases, the J end by 5 bases, with 10 bases between. The CDR3 totals 13 residues. CDR3: CASSLQGGETQYF. DNA of the CDR3: TGTGCCAGCAGTTTGCAGGGTGGGGAGACCCAGTACTTC.

A single count supports this clone. The chain joins TRBV3-1 (or the pseudogene TRBV3-2) to TRBJ2-2; TRBD2 agrees at 10 bases. Per germline, CDR1 LGHDT and CDR2 YNNKEL (reference sequence). This CDR3 is 17 amino acids long. V was clipped by 0 bases and J by 7 bases; unmatched bases: 8. This CDR3 is CASSQDPSGGAGGELFF. The CDR3, as DNA: TGTGCCAGCAGCCAAGATCCCAGCGGGGGGGCCGGCGGGGAGCTGTTTTTT.

In its sample, this clone was seen once. The chain carries TRBV19 and TRBJ2-1; the match to TRBD1 covers 9 bases. The junction had 5 bases not matched to a gene; V was cut back by 6 bases and J by 5 bases. The germline V gene encodes CDR1 LNHDA and CDR2 SQIVND (reference sequence). The CDR3 totals 14 residues. This CDR3 reads CASSRTGANNEQFF. The CDR3, as DNA: TGTGCCAGTAGCCGGACAGGGGCTAACAATGAGCAGTTCTTC.

This clone was seen just once. This rearrangement joins TRBV9 to TRBJ1-1; the D gene is possibly TRBD1 (5 bases). Germline-derived CDR1 and CDR2 are SGDLS and YYNGEE. The CDR3 length is 16 residues. Trimming removed 4 bases at V and 1 base at J, with 17 bases between. In DNA, the CDR3 is TGTGCCAGCAGCTCCCACAGGTCGTCTTCGAACACTGAAGCTTTCTTT. It codes for CASSSHRSSSNTEAFF.

This clone is medium-sized by share. Other DNA sequences in this specimen translate into the identical CDR3. This chain links TRBV15 with TRBJ2-5; the D gene is possibly TRBD2 (6 bases). This CDR3 is built from 13 residues. CDR1 is LNHNV and CDR2 is YYDKDF in the germline V gene (reference sequence). The V end was cut by 1 base, the J end by 5 bases, with 8 bases between. The CDR3 bases are TGTGCCACCAGCAGAGCTGGGGGGGAGACCCAGTACTTC. It yields the protein CATSRAGGETQYF.

CDR3 sequence: CASSLSLQGADGYTF. The CDR3 coding sequence is TGTGCCAGCAGTTTATCTTTACAGGGGGCGGATGGCTACACCTTC. V and J are TRBV27 and TRBJ1-2, with 9 bases that match TRBD1. CDR3 length: 15 amino acids. Unmatched junction bases numbered 5, after V lost 0 bases and J lost 6 bases. The V gene's germline CDR1 is MNHEY and CDR2 SMNVEV (reference sequence).

J is TRBJ2-2 and V is TRBV5-4; TRBD2 might be the D (6 bases). V was pared by 5 bases and J by 2 bases, with 7 bases between. The CDR3 contains 13 residues. Germline V CDR1 and CDR2: SGHNT, YYREEE (reference sequence). Here the CDR3 DNA reads TGTGCCAGCAGGCGGGATAACACCGGGGAGCTGTTTTTT. Amino acid sequence: CASRRDNTGELFF.

The chain combines TRBV14 with TRBJ2-1; 13 bases agree with TRBD2. The CDR3 runs to 15 residues. Germline V CDR1 and CDR2: SGHDN, FVKESK. V lost 6 bases to trimming and J lost 4 bases; unmatched junction nucleotides: 3. The CDR3 DNA reads TGTGCCAGCAGGACTAGCGGGGGGCTGTACAATGAGCAGTTCTTC. It yields the protein CASRTSGGLYNEQFF.

The chain couples TRBV7-8 to TRBJ1-2; 7 nucleotides match TRBD1. This CDR3 comprises 15 residues. Per germline, CDR1 SGHVS and CDR2 FQNEAQ. V shed 5 bases and J 4 bases; nucleotides not matched to a gene: 10. The CDR3 reads CASSGEAGTVYGYTF. Written as DNA, the CDR3 is TGTGCCAGCAGCGGAGAGGCGGGGACAGTCTATGGCTACACCTTC.

The chain couples TRBV9 to TRBJ1-2; TRBD1 matches 9 bases. The CDR3 contains 17 residues. J lost 4 bases, V lost 4 bases, and 14 bases had no gene match. Germline V gives CDR1 SGDLS, CDR2 YYNGEE. CDR3 sequence (DNA): TGTGCCAGCAGCATCAGTCGGGGGACAGGGAGCGTCTATGGCTACACCTTC. Translated: CASSISRGTGSVYGYTF. The variable domain in full, completed from reference TRBV9 and TRBJ1-2, reads DSGVTQTPKHLITATGQRVTLRCSPRSGDLSVYWYQQSLDQGLQFLIQYYNGEERAKGNILERFSAQQFPDLHSELNLSSLELGDSALYFCASSISRGTGSVYGYTFGSGTRLTVV.

This chain joins TRBV2 and TRBJ1-4; a possible D gene is TRBD1 (6 bases). Deletions cut 7 bases from V and 5 bases from J, with 11 bases between. The CDR3 totals 13 residues. The germline gives CDR1 SNHLY, CDR2 FYNNEI. For the CDR3, the DNA is TGTGCCAGCAAAACACAGGGAAATGAAAAACTGTTTTTT. Its protein is CASKTQGNEKLFF.